The 8 T cell receptor beta chains below all came from one sample that was sequenced in a study of T cells in Graves' hyperthyroidism and ophthalmopathy. Researchers took RNA transcripts and amplified the TCR beta CDR3 regions from them. First-round RT-PCR targeting the TCR CDR3 was performed with the HTBI primer set. TCRdb analysed the multiplex PCR reads with MiXCR anew, one entry per CDR3 protein. Of roughly 700,000 distinct CDR3 sequences detected, around 16% appear once; the ten largest clones hold 15% to 19%. Sequencing was performed on blood. These receptors all come from a man aged 45-65 years with Graves' hyperthyroidism.

This clonotype was counted many times. The chain carries TRBV6-1 and TRBJ1-1, with no clear D. This CDR3 has 14 amino acids. Per germline, CDR1 MNHNS and CDR2 SASEGT. Trimming took off 5 bases at V and 3 bases at J, with 13 bases between the two ends. The CDR3 loop is CASSSQPADTEAFF. The CDR3 nucleotides read TGTGCCAGCAGTTCACAGCCAGCGGACACTGAAGCTTTCTTT.

About this clonotype: A much larger clone sits a single nucleotide away, making a read error possible. The chain combines TRBV27 with TRBJ2-7; TRBD2 matches 7 bases. With 2 bases clipped from V and 5 bases from J, the junction kept 6 bases outside the gene matches. The CDR3 covers 14 residues. In germline, CDR1 is MNHEY, CDR2 SMNVEV (reference sequence). CDR3 in amino acids: CASSLRSSGHEQYF. As DNA, the CDR3 is TGTGCCAGCAGTTTAAGGTCTAGCGGTCACGAGCAGTACTTC.

The chain is built from TRBV7-9 and TRBJ2-5, with TRBD1 matching 10 bases. The CDR3 sequence is 14 residues long. Germline V lookup: CDR1 SEHNR, CDR2 FQNEAQ (reference sequence). The junction had 6 bases not matched to a gene; V was cut back by 7 bases and J by 4 bases. CDR3 sequence reads: CASTWDRGSETQYF. The CDR3 DNA follows: TGTGCCAGCACCTGGGACAGGGGTTCAGAGACCCAGTACTTC.

This clonotype was counted ten times or more. CDR3 bases: TGTGCCAGCAATCCAGGGGGTTTGGAGGAGACCCAGTACTTC. This translates into CASNPGGLEETQYF. The chain recombines TRBV5-5 with TRBJ2-5; 7 positions agree with TRBD1. Trimming at V came to 6 bases and at J to 5 bases, leaving 10 bases not matched to a gene. Germline V lookup: CDR1 SGHKS, CDR2 YYEKEE (reference sequence). The CDR3 sequence is 14 residues long.

This clonotype was seen a few times. The V call is TRBV27, the J call TRBJ2-5, with D unclear. The CDR3 is 14 amino acids. CDR1 is MNHEY and CDR2 is SMNVEV in the germline V gene (reference sequence). Deletions cut 2 bases from V and 4 bases from J, with 11 bases between. CDR3 coding DNA: TGTGCCAGCAGTTTAGGGTTTTTCCGAGAGACCCAGTACTTC. This translates into CASSLGFFRETQYF.

Notes on this clonotype: A junction boundary mismatches the germline segment, possibly from a read error. The gene calls are TRBV11-2 and TRBJ1-2, with D unclear. The CDR3 extends over 14 amino acids. CDR1 and CDR2 from the germline V gene are SGHAT and FQNNGV. The CDR3 loop is CASSLEQLLYGYTF. The CDR3, as DNA: TGTGCTAGCAGCTTAGAACAACTCCTCTATGGCTACACCTTC.

Concerning this clonotype: A much larger clone is a single base away; this may be a read error. This rearrangement joins TRBV5-1 to TRBJ2-3, with D maybe TRBD2 (6 bases). Germline V gene lookup returns CDR1 SGHRS and CDR2 YFSETQ. The CDR3 contains 14 residues. V lost 2 bases and J 3 bases, leaving 10 bases between the germline ends. CDR3 sequence reads: CASSFGRETDTQYF. CDR3 DNA: TGCGCCAGCAGCTTTGGACGGGAGACAGATACGCAGTATTTT.

Many counts were recorded for this clonotype. This chain joins TRBV9 and TRBJ2-7; D may be TRBD2 (5 bases). This CDR3 spans 16 amino acids. V lost 0 bases to trimming and J lost 2 bases, with 15 bases between them. From germline, CDR1 is SGDLS and CDR2 YYNGEE. CDR3 region: CASSVGLGLMTYEQYF. CDR3 coding DNA: TGTGCCAGCAGCGTAGGACTCGGACTGATGACCTACGAGCAGTACTTC. The complete variable domain, with remaining parts taken from reference TRBV9 and TRBJ2-7, reads DSGVTQTPKHLITATGQRVTLRCSPRSGDLSVYWYQQSLDQGLQFLIQYYNGEERAKGNILERFSAQQFPDLHSELNLSSLELGDSALYFCASSVGLGLMTYEQYFGPGTRLTVT.